This passage covers 8 T cell receptor beta chains from one sample sequenced in a study of persistence of HIV-infected CD4 T cells. Sequencing used immunoSEQ version 4 in survey mode. Sequencing used immunoSEQ multiplex PCR; TCRdb keeps in-frame clones, though not all of them. This sample yields 40,000 to 50,000 clones, of which around 75% are seen a single time; less than 3% belongs to the top ten. These receptors lack a known antigen. Lysates of CMV-infected fibroblasts at approximately 10 ug/mL stimulated these cells. CD40L-negative CD69-negative CD45RO-high memory CD4+ T cells were sorted as populations depleted of antigen-responding cells. Material: CD4+ T cells sorted from PBMCs after roughly 18-hour stimulation, obtained from a patient who received antiretroviral therapy. The receptors stem from an adult man with HIV who was CMV-seropositive.

The V and J genes are TRBV11-2 and TRBJ2-2; the D gene is possibly TRBD2 (5 bases). Germline CDR1 and CDR2: SGHAT and FQNNGV. The CDR3 covers 14 residues. The V end was cut by 7 bases, the J end by 2 bases, with 11 bases between. CDR3 nucleotides: TGTGCCAGCACCCCCGGGGTTAACACCGGGGAGCTGTTTTTT. It is translated as CASTPGVNTGELFF.

This chain links TRBV11-3 with TRBJ2-1, with D perhaps TRBD1 or TRBD2 (5 bases each). This CDR3 has 15 amino acids. Germline-derived CDR1 and CDR2 are SGHNT and YENEEA. Trimming took 5 bases from V and 6 from J, leaving 17 bases between them. The CDR3 here is CASSLFGDESNEQFF. The CDR3 nucleotides read TGTGCCAGCAGCCTCTTCGGGGACGAAAGCAATGAGCAGTTCTTC.

This clone was recorded only once. This chain joins TRBV30 and TRBJ1-4; D perhaps matches TRBD1 (6 bases). Trimming pared 0 bases from V and 3 bases from J, leaving 14 bases between. The CDR3 length is 16 residues. Germline V gene lookup returns CDR1 GTSNPN and CDR2 SVGIG (reference sequence). As DNA, the CDR3 is TGTGCCTGGAGTGTACTGGGTTGGGGGCCTAATGAAAAACTGTTTTTT. This translates into CAWSVLGWGPNEKLFF. Full variable domain (rest looked up from reference TRBV30 and TRBJ1-4): SQTIHQWPATLVQPVGSPLSLECTVEGTSNPNLYWYRQAAGRGLQLLFYSVGIGQISSEVPQNLSASRPQDRQFILSSKKLLLSDSGFYLCAWSVLGWGPNEKLFFGSGTQLSVL.

The chain is built from TRBV3-1 (or the pseudogene TRBV3-2) and TRBJ1-5; D is possibly TRBD1 (5 bases). Germline-derived CDR1 and CDR2 are LGHDT and YNNKEL (reference sequence). V was cut by 4 bases and J by 5 bases, with 9 bases left in between. The CDR3 totals 13 residues. The CDR3 loop reads CASSRGWDQPQHF. CDR3 nucleotides: TGTGCCAGCAGCCGGGGGTGGGATCAGCCCCAGCATTTT.

The V gene is TRBV5-1, the J gene TRBJ1-1; D is uncertain. Germline assignment: CDR1 SGHRS and CDR2 YFSETQ. The CDR3 totals 13 residues. The ends were cut back, 5 bases at V and 0 bases at J, with 8 bases in the middle. In nucleotides, the CDR3 is TGCGCCAGCAGACTGAACATGAACACTGAAGCTTTCTTT. This translates into CASRLNMNTEAFF.

This clone came up a few times. CDR3 protein: CAWSEALNTGELFF. In nucleotides, the CDR3 is TGTGCCTGGAGTGAGGCCTTGAACACCGGGGAGCTGTTTTTT. The gene calls are TRBV30 and TRBJ2-2; D call uncertain. Trimming took off 1 base at V and 1 base at J, with 7 bases between the two ends. CDR1 is GTSNPN and CDR2 is SVGIG in the germline V gene (reference sequence). The CDR3 has 14 residues.

This rearrangement joins TRBV9 to TRBJ2-1; D gene unclear. The CDR3 consists of 11 residues. The germline V and J ends were trimmed by 2 bases and 5 bases, with 2 bases remaining between them. The germline V gene encodes CDR1 SGDLS and CDR2 YYNGEE. The CDR3 spells CASSVNNEQFF. CDR3 sequence (DNA): TGTGCCAGCAGCGTTAACAATGAGCAGTTCTTC.

This clone was detected a few times. The chain carries TRBV11-1 and TRBJ1-2, with D perhaps matching TRBD1 (5 bases). The CDR3 has 15 residues. V gave up 5 bases and J gave up 11 bases, with 24 bases separating them. The germline V gene encodes CDR1 SGHAT and CDR2 FQDESV (reference sequence). The CDR3 nucleotides read TGTGCCAGCAGCCTAGAGGAAGGACATCCCGGATGGTACACCTTC. Translation: CASSLEEGHPGWYTF.